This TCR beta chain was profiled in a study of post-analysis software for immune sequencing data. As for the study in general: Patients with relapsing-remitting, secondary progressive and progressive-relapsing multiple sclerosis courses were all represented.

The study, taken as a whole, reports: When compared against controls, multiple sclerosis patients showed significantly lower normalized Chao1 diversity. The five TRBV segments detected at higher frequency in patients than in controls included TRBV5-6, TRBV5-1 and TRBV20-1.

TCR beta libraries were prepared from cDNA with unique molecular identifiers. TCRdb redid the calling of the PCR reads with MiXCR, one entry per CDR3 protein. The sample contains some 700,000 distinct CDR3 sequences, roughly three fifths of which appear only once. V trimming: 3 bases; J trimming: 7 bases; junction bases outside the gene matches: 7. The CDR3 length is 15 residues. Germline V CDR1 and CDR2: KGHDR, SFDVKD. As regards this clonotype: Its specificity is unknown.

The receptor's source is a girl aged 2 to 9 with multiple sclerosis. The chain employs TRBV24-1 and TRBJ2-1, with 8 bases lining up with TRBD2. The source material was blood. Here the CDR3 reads CATSDPGGLGNEQFF. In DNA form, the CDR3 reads TGTGCCACCAGTGATCCGGGGGGGCTCGGTAATGAGCAGTTCTTC.